One TCR beta chain is described in this entry. These data originate in a study of shared clonotypes between healthy human individuals. Trimming took 0 bases from V and 6 from J, leaving 11 bases between them. Germline assignment: CDR1 SGHAT and CDR2 FQNNGV. This CDR3 region has 14 residues. Produced via immunoSEQ multiplex PCR; TCRdb's table is partial and in-frame only. The table has around 720,000 clones, about three quarters seen once. The chain combines TRBV11-2 with TRBJ1-1; D gene unclear. Sequenced sample: memory CD4+ T cells sorted from blood. The subset was: CD45RA-negative fraction. The receptor's source is a woman in her 30s in good health. CDR3 protein: CASSLEGQQAEAFF. In DNA form, the CDR3 reads TGTGCCAGCAGCTTAGAAGGGCAGCAGGCTGAAGCTTTCTTT.